The next 26 T cell receptor beta chains were all read from a single sample in a study of cytomegalovirus exposure and HLA in healthy donors. The PCR used 60 Vbeta and 13 Jbeta primers. The assay was immunoSEQ multiplex PCR, and TCRdb's table has in-frame clones only and misses some. The sample includes under 150,000 clones, 76% seen only once; the top ten take around 1.9%. What was sequenced was PBMCs. These receptors came from a woman aged 40 to 49 in good health and CMV-seronegative.

The V and J genes are TRBV2 and TRBJ1-2; D ambiguous. Germline CDR1 and CDR2: SNHLY and FYNNEI. Deletions cut 7 bases from V and 8 bases from J, with 14 bases between. The CDR3 is 12 amino acids. The CDR3 protein is CASTTRESGYTF. In DNA form, the CDR3 reads TGTGCCAGCACTACTCGAGAAAGCGGCTACACCTTC.

This chain joins TRBV5-4 and TRBJ1-4; D is possibly TRBD1 (6 bases). Per germline, CDR1 SGHNT and CDR2 YYREEE (reference sequence). The length of the CDR3 is 15 residues. V dropped 3 bases and J dropped 0 bases, with 9 bases sitting between them. The CDR3 bases are TGTGCCAGCAGCTCACAGGGAGCAACTAATGAAAAACTGTTTTTT. Translating it yields CASSSQGATNEKLFF.

The chain combines TRBV5-6 with TRBJ2-7; D is unresolved. CDR1 and CDR2 from the germline V gene are SGHDT and YYEEEE. With 4 bases removed from V and 0 bases from J, the gap between germline ends came to 14 bases. The CDR3 is 15 residues long. This chain's CDR3 is CASSPFDTSSYEQYF. DNA of the CDR3: TGTGCCAGCAGCCCTTTCGACACCAGCTCCTACGAGCAGTACTTC.

V usage is TRBV28 and J usage is TRBJ1-5; D might be TRBD1 (6 bases). The CDR3 is 16 amino acids. CDR1 and CDR2 (germline): MDHEN, SYDVKM. With 4 bases removed from V and 0 bases from J, the gap between germline ends came to 13 bases. CDR3: CASSSLGQNSNQPQHF. Written as DNA, the CDR3 is TGTGCCAGCAGTTCTCTCGGACAGAATAGCAATCAGCCCCAGCATTTT.

The chain has TRBV29-1 and TRBJ1-4; a possible D gene is TRBD1 (5 bases). V was clipped by 7 bases and J by 8 bases, with 11 bases between them. This CDR3 has 11 residues. Germline assignment: CDR1 SQVTM and CDR2 ANQGSEA. CDR3 DNA: TGCAGCGCGGGACTCCTCGAAAAACTGTTTTTT. It translates to CSAGLLEKLFF.

This sequence joins TRBV18 and TRBJ1-1, with 8 positions matching TRBD1. With V trimmed by 3 bases and J by 5 bases, 14 bases remained unmatched. This CDR3 region has 17 residues. From germline, CDR1 is KGHSH and CDR2 LQKENI. The CDR3 reads CASSPSIGQGRFTEAFF. The DNA of the CDR3 is TGTGCCAGCTCACCCTCGATTGGACAGGGAAGGTTTACTGAAGCTTTCTTT.

The chain combines TRBV28 with TRBJ1-3, with 10 bases matching TRBD1. The CDR3 spans 15 residues. Per the germline V gene, CDR1 is MDHEN and CDR2 is SYDVKM. Germline trimming cut 5 bases from V and 7 bases from J; bases unmatched to any gene: 8. Here the CDR3 DNA reads TGTGCCAGCAGTGACGCCCGGACAGGGGGTAACACCATATATTTT. This translates into CASSDARTGGNTIYF.

The chain combines TRBV10-3 with TRBJ2-1; 8 positions agree with TRBD2. CDR1 and CDR2 (germline): ENHRY, SYGVKD. There are 15 residues in the CDR3. J was trimmed by 2 bases and V by 6 bases; bases with no gene match: 6. CDR3 nucleotide sequence: TGTGCCATCAGGGATACTAGCGGAACCTACAATGAGCAGTTCTTC. It specifies CAIRDTSGTYNEQFF.

This chain links TRBV28 with TRBJ1-5; 8 bases align to TRBD1. The V segment lost 6 bases and the J segment 2 bases; nucleotides outside the gene matches: 6. The germline CDR1 and CDR2 sequences are MDHEN and SYDVKM. CDR3 length: 15 residues. CDR3 loop: CASRPWGQGNQPQHF. CDR3 DNA: TGTGCCAGCAGACCCTGGGGACAGGGCAATCAGCCCCAGCATTTT.

This clone was picked up many times. This CDR3 reads CASSLGTGPKEKLFF. CDR3 coding DNA: TGCGCCAGCAGCTTGGGGACAGGGCCGAAGGAAAAACTGTTTTTT. This rearrangement joins TRBV5-1 to TRBJ1-4; 8 bases fit TRBD1. The CDR3 consists of 15 residues. Per the germline V gene, CDR1 is SGHRS and CDR2 is YFSETQ. Trimming took 0 bases from V and 8 from J; bases not matched to a gene: 6.

This clone was observed a single time. The gene calls are TRBV29-1 and TRBJ2-1; D is unclear. V lost 0 bases and J lost 10, with 7 bases in between. The CDR3 has 11 residues. CDR1 SQVTM and CDR2 ANQGSEA come from the germline V gene. CDR3 amino acids: CSVEDYREQFF. The CDR3, as DNA: TGCAGCGTTGAAGATTACCGGGAGCAGTTCTTC.

The chain links TRBV7-9 to TRBJ1-6; the match to TRBD1 covers 7 bases. After removal of 3 bases from V and 10 bases from J, the junction contained 6 bases not matched to a gene. The CDR3 sequence is 14 residues long. Germline V gene data show CDR1 as SEHNR and CDR2 as FQNEAQ (reference sequence). CDR3: CASSFRQGESPLHF. The CDR3, as DNA: TGTGCCAGCAGCTTTCGACAGGGTGAATCACCCCTCCACTTT.

The chain employs TRBV7-8 and TRBJ1-4; 8 bases line up with TRBD1. CDR1 and CDR2 from the germline V gene are SGHVS and FQNEAQ. V lost 1 base and J lost 8; bases outside the gene matches: 6. The CDR3 runs to 15 residues. CDR3 sequence: CASSLEGQGGEKLFF. CDR3 coding DNA: TGTGCCAGCAGCTTAGAAGGACAGGGAGGAGAAAAACTGTTTTTT.

This clone was detected once. The V call is TRBV27, the J call TRBJ2-3, with D unclear. The CDR3 totals 14 residues. V lost 2 bases to trimming and J lost 2 bases, with 8 bases between them. The germline V gene has CDR1 MNHEY and CDR2 SMNVEV (reference sequence). The CDR3 DNA follows: TGTGCCAGCAGTTTAACGGTTCCCACAGATACGCAGTATTTT. Translating gives CASSLTVPTDTQYF.

The chain has TRBV2 and TRBJ1-2, with D possibly being TRBD1 (5 bases). Germline loops: CDR1 SNHLY, CDR2 FYNNEI. Trimming left V 0 bases short and J 8 bases short, with 10 bases between. This CDR3 spans 13 amino acids. CDR3 coding DNA: TGTGCCAGCAGTGAAGCGGGGGGTGGGGGCTACACCTTC. This encodes CASSEAGGGGYTF.

In nucleotides, the CDR3 is TGTGCCAGCAGCCAGGTAGCGGGAGCGGAAGAGCAGTACTTC. This encodes CASSQVAGAEEQYF. The V call is TRBV14, the J call TRBJ2-7; 9 bases are shared with TRBD2. The CDR3 is 14 residues long. Germline lookup yields CDR1 SGHDN and CDR2 FVKESK. V lost 3 bases and J lost 7; bases outside the gene matches: 7.

The gene calls are TRBV6-5 and TRBJ1-1; no clear D gene. The CDR3 length is 14 residues. The V and J ends lost 0 bases and 8 bases respectively, with 13 bases between them. CDR1 is MNHEY and CDR2 is SVGAGI in the germline V gene. Written as DNA, the CDR3 is TGTGCCAGCAGTTACTCGAGAGGGTCGGGAGAAGCTTTCTTT. Translating gives CASSYSRGSGEAFF.

The V and J genes are TRBV6-1 and TRBJ2-1; 7 bases map to TRBD1. From germline, CDR1 is MNHNS and CDR2 SASEGT. J was trimmed by 2 bases and V by 4 bases; bases with no gene match: 5. The CDR3 consists of 15 residues. The CDR3 reads CASSVRQGTYNEQFF. Here the CDR3 DNA reads TGTGCCAGCAGTGTTCGACAGGGCACCTACAATGAGCAGTTCTTC.

The V call is TRBV5-1, the J call TRBJ2-6, with a possible D match to TRBD1 (5 bases). CDR1 and CDR2 (germline): SGHRS, YFSETQ. The V end lost 2 bases, the J end lost 4 bases, and 13 bases lay between the germline ends. The CDR3 runs 16 residues. The CDR3 DNA sequence: TGCGCCAGCAGCTTATCGACAGTTTCGGGGGCCAACGTCCTGACTTTC. Translation gives CASSLSTVSGANVLTF. Looking up the rest from reference TRBV5-1 and TRBJ2-6 gives the full variable domain: KAGVTQTPRYLIKTRGQQVTLSCSPISGHRSVSWYQQTPGQGLQFLFEYFSETQRNKGNFPGRFSGRQFSNSRSEMNVSTLELGDSALYLCASSLSTVSGANVLTFGAGSRLTVL.

The genes are TRBV6-5 and TRBJ1-5; D not certain. The ends were cut back, 2 bases at V and 4 bases at J, with 6 bases in the middle. The CDR3 runs to 13 residues. Germline V gene data show CDR1 as MNHEY and CDR2 as SVGAGI. The DNA of the CDR3 is TGTGCCAGCAGTTACGCCTATAATCAGCCCCAGCATTTT. Residues: CASSYAYNQPQHF.

The rearrangement links TRBV28 to TRBJ2-7; D is possibly TRBD1 (5 bases). The CDR3 consists of 14 residues. The germline CDR1 and CDR2 sequences are MDHEN and SYDVKM. The V and J ends lost 3 bases and 4 bases respectively, with 13 bases between them. In DNA, the CDR3 is TGTGCCAGCAGTTTGATGGGGCTTCGGTACGAGCAGTACTTC. Its translation: CASSLMGLRYEQYF.

The J gene is TRBJ2-5, the V gene TRBV7-9, with D possibly matching TRBD1 (5 bases). TRBJ2-7 matches the DNA end more closely, so the J call is doubtful. Germline lookup yields CDR1 SEHNR and CDR2 FQNEAQ (reference sequence). This CDR3 is built from 14 residues. The CDR3 coding sequence is TGTGCCAGCAGCTTAACAGGATCCTCCTACGAGCAGTACTTC. This gives the protein CASSLTGSSYEQYF.

The chain carries TRBV30 and TRBJ2-2, with a weak D call TRBD1 (6 bases). CDR3 length equals 15 residues. Germline V gives CDR1 GTSNPN, CDR2 SVGIG (reference sequence). V lost 4 bases, J lost 4 bases, and 16 bases lay in between. The CDR3 DNA follows: TGTGCCTGGACTGAGGGGGACAAGTCCACCGGGGAGCTGTTTTTT. The encoded protein is CAWTEGDKSTGELFF.

This clone was detected ten times or more. The chain has TRBV6-4 and TRBJ1-1; 7 bases align to TRBD1. V lost 5 bases to trimming and J lost 0 bases; unmatched junction nucleotides: 3. This CDR3 is built from 14 residues. Looked up from germline, CDR1 is MRHNA and CDR2 is SNTAGT. The CDR3 DNA reads as TGTGCCAGCAGTCGGGACAGTATGAACACTGAAGCTTTCTTT. Residues: CASSRDSMNTEAFF.

The J gene is TRBJ2-6, the V gene TRBV5-1, with no clear D. The CDR3 spans 14 residues. Germline V gives CDR1 SGHRS, CDR2 YFSETQ. The V end was cut by 5 bases, the J end by 4 bases, with 10 bases between. This CDR3 reads CASSAGSGANVLTF. The CDR3 nucleotides read TGCGCCAGCAGTGCAGGATCAGGGGCCAACGTCCTGACTTTC.

J is TRBJ2-5 and V is TRBV9, with 8 nucleotides matching TRBD2. The length of the CDR3 is 17 residues. Trimming took 1 base from V and 4 from J; bases not matched to a gene: 12. Germline lookup yields CDR1 SGDLS and CDR2 YYNGEE. CDR3: CASSVTNGLAYPETQYF. The CDR3 DNA is TGTGCCAGCAGCGTAACTAACGGACTAGCTTACCCAGAGACCCAGTACTTC.